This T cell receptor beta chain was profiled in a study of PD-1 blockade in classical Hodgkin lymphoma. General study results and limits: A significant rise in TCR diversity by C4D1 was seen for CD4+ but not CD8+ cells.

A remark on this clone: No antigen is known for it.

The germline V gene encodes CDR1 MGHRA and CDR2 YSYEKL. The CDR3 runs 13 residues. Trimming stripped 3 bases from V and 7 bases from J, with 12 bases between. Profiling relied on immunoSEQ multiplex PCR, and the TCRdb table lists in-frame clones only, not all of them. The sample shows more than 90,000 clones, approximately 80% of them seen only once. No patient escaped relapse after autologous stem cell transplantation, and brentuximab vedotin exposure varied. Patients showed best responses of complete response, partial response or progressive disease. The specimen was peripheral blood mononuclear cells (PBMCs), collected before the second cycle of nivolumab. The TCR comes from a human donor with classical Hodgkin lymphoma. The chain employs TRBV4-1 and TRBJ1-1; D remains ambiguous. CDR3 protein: CASSHRLSLEAFF. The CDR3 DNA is TGCGCCAGCAGCCATCGGCTTTCCCTTGAAGCTTTCTTT.